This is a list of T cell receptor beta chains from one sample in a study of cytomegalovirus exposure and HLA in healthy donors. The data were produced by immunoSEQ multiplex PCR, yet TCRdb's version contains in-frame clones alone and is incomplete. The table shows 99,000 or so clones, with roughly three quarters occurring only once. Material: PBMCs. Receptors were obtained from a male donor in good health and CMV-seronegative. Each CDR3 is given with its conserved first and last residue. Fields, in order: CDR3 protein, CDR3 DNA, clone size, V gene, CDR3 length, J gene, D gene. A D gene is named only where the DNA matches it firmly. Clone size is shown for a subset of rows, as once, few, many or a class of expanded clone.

cdr3_aa: CSVEGAGASNTGELFF
cdr3_nt: TGCAGCGTTGAAGGGGCAGGGGCTTCGAACACCGGGGAGCTGTTTTTT
clone_size: NA
v_call: TRBV29-1
cdr3_length: 16
j_call: TRBJ2-2
d_call: NA

cdr3_aa: CSVGETSGSDEQYF
cdr3_nt: TGCAGCGTTGGCGAGACTAGCGGGAGTGATGAGCAGTACTTC
clone_size: NA
v_call: TRBV29-1
cdr3_length: 14
j_call: TRBJ2-7
d_call: TRBD2

cdr3_aa: CSVEDFFPREGGAPPQETQYF
cdr3_nt: TGCAGCGTTGAAGATTTTTTTCCACGCGAAGGGGGCGCCCCCCCCCAAGAGACCCAGTACTTC
clone_size: NA
v_call: TRBV29-1
cdr3_length: 21
j_call: TRBJ2-5
d_call: TRBD1

cdr3_aa: CSVTRGTAGNTIYF
cdr3_nt: TGCAGCGTCACCAGGGGGACAGCTGGAAACACCATATATTTT
clone_size: NA
v_call: TRBV29-1
cdr3_length: 14
j_call: TRBJ1-3
d_call: TRBD1

cdr3_aa: CASSHAGGISGNEKLFF
cdr3_nt: TGTGCCAGCAGCCACGCGGGGGGGATTAGTGGAAATGAAAAACTGTTTTTT
clone_size: NA
v_call: TRBV7-9
cdr3_length: 17
j_call: TRBJ1-4
d_call: NA

cdr3_aa: CASSSDQPQHF
cdr3_nt: TGTGCCAGCAGTTCGGATCAGCCCCAGCATTTT
clone_size: NA
v_call: TRBV28
cdr3_length: 11
j_call: TRBJ1-5
d_call: NA

cdr3_aa: CAWSTGTGSYEQYF
cdr3_nt: TGTGCCTGGAGCACCGGGACAGGATCCTACGAGCAGTACTTC
clone_size: NA
v_call: TRBV30
cdr3_length: 14
j_call: TRBJ2-7
d_call: TRBD1

cdr3_aa: CASSVAAQREETQYF
cdr3_nt: TGTGCCAGCAGCGTAGCGGCCCAGCGGGAAGAGACCCAGTACTTC
clone_size: NA
v_call: TRBV9
cdr3_length: 15
j_call: TRBJ2-5
d_call: NA

cdr3_aa: CASSSDRRHEQFF
cdr3_nt: TGTGCCAGCAGCTCGGACAGGAGGCATGAGCAGTTCTTC
clone_size: NA
v_call: TRBV13
cdr3_length: 13
j_call: TRBJ2-1
d_call: TRBD1

cdr3_aa: CASSQGLAGDTGELFF
cdr3_nt: TGTGCCAGCAGTCAGGGACTAGCGGGAGATACCGGGGAGCTGTTTTTT
clone_size: NA
v_call: TRBV27
cdr3_length: 16
j_call: TRBJ2-2
d_call: TRBD2

cdr3_aa: CASSPSADSYEQYF
cdr3_nt: TGTGCCAGCAGTCCATCCGCGGACTCTTACGAGCAGTACTTC
clone_size: NA
v_call: TRBV6-1
cdr3_length: 14
j_call: TRBJ2-7
d_call: NA

cdr3_aa: CASSLSRGFVVEQYF
cdr3_nt: TGTGCCAGCAGCTTAAGCAGGGGGTTCGTCGTCGAGCAGTACTTC
clone_size: once
v_call: TRBV11-3
cdr3_length: 15
j_call: TRBJ2-7
d_call: TRBD1

cdr3_aa: CSVDRQGEGTEAFF
cdr3_nt: TGCAGCGTGGACCGACAGGGCGAGGGGACTGAAGCTTTCTTT
clone_size: NA
v_call: TRBV29-1
cdr3_length: 14
j_call: TRBJ1-1
d_call: TRBD1

cdr3_aa: CASSADSYGYTF
cdr3_nt: TGCGCCAGCAGCGCGGACAGCTATGGCTACACCTTC
clone_size: NA
v_call: TRBV10-1
cdr3_length: 12
j_call: TRBJ1-2
d_call: NA

cdr3_aa: CASSSGLSSYNEQFF
cdr3_nt: TGTGCCAGCAGCTCGGGACTCAGCTCCTACAATGAGCAGTTCTTC
clone_size: NA
v_call: TRBV7-6
cdr3_length: 15
j_call: TRBJ2-1
d_call: NA

cdr3_aa: CATQRDTGSYEQYF
cdr3_nt: TGTGCCACCCAAAGGGACACGGGCTCCTACGAGCAGTACTTC
clone_size: NA
v_call: TRBV6-1
cdr3_length: 14
j_call: TRBJ2-7
d_call: NA

cdr3_aa: CSVGQGFEQYF
cdr3_nt: TGCAGCGTCGGTCAGGGTTTCGAGCAGTACTTC
clone_size: NA
v_call: TRBV29-1
cdr3_length: 11
j_call: TRBJ2-7
d_call: NA

cdr3_aa: CASSLRGGKCNQPQHF
cdr3_nt: TGTGCCAGCAGCTTAAGAGGGGGTAAGTGCAATCAGCCCCAGCATTTT
clone_size: NA
v_call: TRBV7-9
cdr3_length: 16
j_call: TRBJ1-5
d_call: NA

cdr3_aa: CASRDSVAKNIQYF
cdr3_nt: TGTGCCAGCAGGGACAGTGTAGCCAAAAACATTCAGTACTTC
clone_size: NA
v_call: TRBV7-2
cdr3_length: 14
j_call: TRBJ2-4
d_call: NA

cdr3_aa: CASSHLSDSPLHF
cdr3_nt: TGTGCCAGCAGCCATCTCAGCGATTCACCCCTCCACTTT
clone_size: NA
v_call: TRBV7-8
cdr3_length: 13
j_call: TRBJ1-6
d_call: NA

cdr3_aa: CASSEYRGITGELFF
cdr3_nt: TGTGCCAGCAGTGAATACAGGGGAATTACCGGGGAGCTGTTTTTT
clone_size: few
v_call: TRBV2
cdr3_length: 15
j_call: TRBJ2-2
d_call: TRBD1

cdr3_aa: CASRSTSGGSLVTGELFF
cdr3_nt: TGTGCCAGCAGGTCTACTAGCGGGGGGTCGCTGGTAACCGGGGAGCTGTTTTTT
clone_size: NA
v_call: TRBV28
cdr3_length: 18
j_call: TRBJ2-2
d_call: TRBD2

cdr3_aa: CASSLEAVTYNEQFF
cdr3_nt: TGTGCCAGCAGCTTAGAAGCGGTAACCTACAATGAGCAGTTCTTC
clone_size: NA
v_call: TRBV7-9
cdr3_length: 15
j_call: TRBJ2-1
d_call: NA

cdr3_aa: CASQDSQNEQFF
cdr3_nt: TGTGCCAGCCAGGACTCCCAGAATGAGCAGTTCTTC
clone_size: NA
v_call: TRBV11-3
cdr3_length: 12
j_call: TRBJ2-1
d_call: NA

cdr3_aa: CASGQGRNIQYF
cdr3_nt: TGTGCCTCCGGACAGGGGAGAAACATTCAGTACTTC
clone_size: NA
v_call: TRBV30
cdr3_length: 12
j_call: TRBJ2-4
d_call: TRBD1

cdr3_aa: CASSLAGPLSETQYF
cdr3_nt: TGTGCCAGCAGCTTGGCAGGGCCCTTAAGTGAGACCCAGTACTTC
clone_size: once
v_call: TRBV11-2
cdr3_length: 15
j_call: TRBJ2-5
d_call: NA

cdr3_aa: CATSAPLRETQYF
cdr3_nt: TGTGCCACCAGTGCACCACTCCGAGAGACCCAGTACTTC
clone_size: NA
v_call: TRBV15
cdr3_length: 13
j_call: TRBJ2-5
d_call: NA

cdr3_aa: CASSRDSYGYTF
cdr3_nt: TGTGCCAGCAGTCGGGACAGCTATGGCTACACCTTC
clone_size: NA
v_call: TRBV6-5
cdr3_length: 12
j_call: TRBJ1-2
d_call: TRBD1

cdr3_aa: CASWLSRGQKGTEAFF
cdr3_nt: TGTGCCAGCTGGCTCTCCCGGGGACAGAAAGGAACTGAAGCTTTCTTT
clone_size: NA
v_call: TRBV21-1
cdr3_length: 16
j_call: TRBJ1-1
d_call: NA

cdr3_aa: CASSLYSQGGYTF
cdr3_nt: TGTGCCAGCAGCTTATACTCCCAGGGAGGCTACACCTTC
clone_size: NA
v_call: TRBV7-9
cdr3_length: 13
j_call: TRBJ1-2
d_call: NA

cdr3_aa: CASSYSAGASGNTIYF
cdr3_nt: TGTGCCAGCAGTTACTCAGCAGGGGCCTCTGGAAACACCATATATTTT
clone_size: few
v_call: TRBV6-5
cdr3_length: 16
j_call: TRBJ1-3
d_call: NA

cdr3_aa: CASSLTSGSQYEQYF
cdr3_nt: TGTGCCAGCAGTTTAACTAGCGGGAGTCAGTACGAGCAGTACTTC
clone_size: NA
v_call: TRBV27
cdr3_length: 15
j_call: TRBJ2-7
d_call: TRBD2

cdr3_aa: CASTSGVSNYGYTF
cdr3_nt: TGTGCCAGCACCTCGGGGGTATCCAACTATGGCTACACCTTC
clone_size: NA
v_call: TRBV28
cdr3_length: 14
j_call: TRBJ1-2
d_call: NA

cdr3_aa: CASSQRTEGEAFF
cdr3_nt: TGCGCCAGCAGCCAACGGACAGAGGGGGAAGCTTTCTTT
clone_size: NA
v_call: TRBV4-1
cdr3_length: 13
j_call: TRBJ1-1
d_call: NA

cdr3_aa: CASRRTGPYEQYF
cdr3_nt: TGTGCCAGCAGACGGACAGGGCCCTACGAGCAGTACTTC
clone_size: few
v_call: TRBV6-1
cdr3_length: 13
j_call: TRBJ2-7
d_call: TRBD1

cdr3_aa: CALGLYGYTF
cdr3_nt: TGTGCCCTAGGTCTCTATGGCTACACCTTC
clone_size: NA
v_call: TRBV30
cdr3_length: 10
j_call: TRBJ1-2
d_call: NA

cdr3_aa: CASSLGSEVQILGQYF
cdr3_nt: TGTGCCAGCAGCTTAGGATCCGAGGTCCAAATCCTCGGTCAGTACTTC
clone_size: NA
v_call: TRBV5-6
cdr3_length: 16
j_call: TRBJ2-5
d_call: NA

cdr3_aa: CASSLWGRGTDTQYF
cdr3_nt: TGTGCCAGCAGTTTATGGGGGCGAGGCACAGATACGCAGTATTTT
clone_size: NA
v_call: TRBV27
cdr3_length: 15
j_call: TRBJ2-3
d_call: NA

cdr3_aa: CASGDAGQGGYTF
cdr3_nt: TGTGCCAGCGGCGACGCGGGACAGGGTGGCTACACCTTC
clone_size: NA
v_call: TRBV9
cdr3_length: 13
j_call: TRBJ1-2
d_call: TRBD1

cdr3_aa: CASSHILDVEETQYF
cdr3_nt: TGTGCCAGCAGCCATATCCTAGACGTAGAAGAGACCCAGTACTTC
clone_size: NA
v_call: TRBV7-9
cdr3_length: 15
j_call: TRBJ2-5
d_call: NA

cdr3_aa: CASSLDRTYEQYF
cdr3_nt: TGTGCCAGCAGCTTAGATCGAACATACGAGCAGTACTTC
clone_size: NA
v_call: TRBV7-9
cdr3_length: 13
j_call: TRBJ2-7
d_call: NA

cdr3_aa: CASSFGQNTYEQYF
cdr3_nt: TGTGCCAGCAGTTTCGGACAGAATACCTACGAGCAGTACTTC
clone_size: NA
v_call: TRBV27
cdr3_length: 14
j_call: TRBJ2-7
d_call: NA

cdr3_aa: CASSVESGRRETQYF
cdr3_nt: TGTGCCAGCAGCGTAGAGAGCGGGAGGCGTGAGACCCAGTACTTC
clone_size: NA
v_call: TRBV9
cdr3_length: 15
j_call: TRBJ2-5
d_call: TRBD2

cdr3_aa: CAVHSGGTDTQYF
cdr3_nt: TGTGCCGTCCATAGCGGGGGCACAGATACGCAGTATTTT
clone_size: NA
v_call: TRBV19
cdr3_length: 13
j_call: TRBJ2-3
d_call: TRBD2

cdr3_aa: CSAGRRDQETQYF
cdr3_nt: TGCAGCGCCGGCCGGCGGGACCAAGAGACCCAGTACTTC
clone_size: NA
v_call: TRBV29-1
cdr3_length: 13
j_call: TRBJ2-5
d_call: NA

cdr3_aa: CASSSLAGVDDEQYF
cdr3_nt: TGCGCCAGCAGCTCACTAGCGGGAGTCGACGACGAGCAGTACTTC
clone_size: NA
v_call: TRBV5-1
cdr3_length: 15
j_call: TRBJ2-7
d_call: TRBD2

cdr3_aa: CASSLGDRGSGANVLTF
cdr3_nt: TGTGCCAGCAGCTTGGGGGACAGGGGCTCTGGGGCCAACGTCCTGACTTTC
clone_size: NA
v_call: TRBV5-5
cdr3_length: 17
j_call: TRBJ2-6
d_call: TRBD1

cdr3_aa: CATSRSPRGSLRTDTQYF
cdr3_nt: TGTGCCACCAGCAGATCCCCTAGGGGTAGCTTACGCACAGATACGCAGTATTTT
clone_size: NA
v_call: TRBV15
cdr3_length: 18
j_call: TRBJ2-3
d_call: NA

cdr3_aa: CASKGRGEQYF
cdr3_nt: TGTGCCAGCAAAGGAAGGGGCGAGCAGTACTTC
clone_size: once
v_call: TRBV6-4
cdr3_length: 11
j_call: TRBJ2-7
d_call: NA

cdr3_aa: CAWREGAFPGELFF
cdr3_nt: TGTGCCTGGAGGGAGGGGGCCTTCCCCGGGGAGCTGTTTTTT
clone_size: NA
v_call: TRBV30
cdr3_length: 14
j_call: TRBJ2-2
d_call: NA

cdr3_aa: CASSLSETGSYEQYF
cdr3_nt: TGTGCCAGCAGCTTAAGTGAGACAGGGTCCTACGAGCAGTACTTC
clone_size: NA
v_call: TRBV11-2
cdr3_length: 15
j_call: TRBJ2-7
d_call: TRBD1

cdr3_aa: CASSLMPPGLAGAPSTDTQYF
cdr3_nt: TGTGCCAGCAGTTTAATGCCGCCGGGACTAGCGGGAGCCCCTAGCACAGATACGCAGTATTTT
clone_size: NA
v_call: TRBV28
cdr3_length: 21
j_call: TRBJ2-3
d_call: TRBD2

cdr3_aa: CASSETALSGELFF
cdr3_nt: TGTGCCAGCTCCGAGACAGCACTGTCCGGGGAGCTGTTTTTT
clone_size: NA
v_call: TRBV28
cdr3_length: 14
j_call: TRBJ2-2
d_call: NA